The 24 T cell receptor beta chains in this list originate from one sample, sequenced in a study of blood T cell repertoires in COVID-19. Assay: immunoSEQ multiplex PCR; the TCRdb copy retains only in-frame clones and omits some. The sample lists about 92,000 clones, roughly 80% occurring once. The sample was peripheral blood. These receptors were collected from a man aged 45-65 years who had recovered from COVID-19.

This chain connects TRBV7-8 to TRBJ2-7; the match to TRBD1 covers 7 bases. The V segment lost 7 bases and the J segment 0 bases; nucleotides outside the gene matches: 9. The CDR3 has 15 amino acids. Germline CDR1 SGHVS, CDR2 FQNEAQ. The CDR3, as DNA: TGTGCCAGCATCCTACAGGGGACAGCCTCCTACGAGCAGTACTTC. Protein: CASILQGTASYEQYF.

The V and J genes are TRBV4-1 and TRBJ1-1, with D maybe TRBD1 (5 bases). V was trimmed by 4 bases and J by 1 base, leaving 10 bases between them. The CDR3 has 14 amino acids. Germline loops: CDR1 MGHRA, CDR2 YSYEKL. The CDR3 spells CASSPIRENTEAFF. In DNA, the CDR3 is TGCGCCAGCAGCCCAATCAGGGAGAACACTGAAGCTTTCTTT.

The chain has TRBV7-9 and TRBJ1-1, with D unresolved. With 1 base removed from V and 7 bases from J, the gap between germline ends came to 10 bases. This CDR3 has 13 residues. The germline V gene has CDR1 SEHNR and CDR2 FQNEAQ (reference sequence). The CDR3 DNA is TGTGCCAGCAGCTTAGAATCTCGTAATGAAGCTTTCTTT. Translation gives CASSLESRNEAFF.

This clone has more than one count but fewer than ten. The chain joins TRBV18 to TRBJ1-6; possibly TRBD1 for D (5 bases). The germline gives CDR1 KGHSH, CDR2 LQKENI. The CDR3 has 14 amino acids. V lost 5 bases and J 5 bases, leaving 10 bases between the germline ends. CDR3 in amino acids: CASSEQVDNSPLHF. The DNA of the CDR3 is TGTGCCAGCTCAGAACAGGTCGATAATTCACCCCTCCACTTT. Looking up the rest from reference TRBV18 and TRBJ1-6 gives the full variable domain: NAGVMQNPRHLVRRRGQEARLRCSPMKGHSHVYWYRQLPEEGLKFMVYLQKENIIDESGMPKERFSAEFPKEGPSILRIQQVVRGDSAAYFCASSEQVDNSPLHFGNGTRLTVT.

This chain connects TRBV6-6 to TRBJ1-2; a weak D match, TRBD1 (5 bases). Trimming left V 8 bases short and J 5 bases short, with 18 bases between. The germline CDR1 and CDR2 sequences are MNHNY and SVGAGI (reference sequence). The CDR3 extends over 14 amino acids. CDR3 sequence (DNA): TGTGCCAGCCGATCAATTGACAGTCTATATGGCTACACCTTC. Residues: CASRSIDSLYGYTF.

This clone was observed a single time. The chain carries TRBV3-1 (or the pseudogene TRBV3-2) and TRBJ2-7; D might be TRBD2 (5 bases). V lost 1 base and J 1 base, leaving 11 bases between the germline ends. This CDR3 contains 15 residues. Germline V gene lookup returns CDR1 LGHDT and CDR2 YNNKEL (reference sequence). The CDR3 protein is CASSQGESYSYEQYF. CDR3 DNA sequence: TGTGCCAGCAGCCAAGGGGAGTCATATTCCTACGAGCAGTACTTC.

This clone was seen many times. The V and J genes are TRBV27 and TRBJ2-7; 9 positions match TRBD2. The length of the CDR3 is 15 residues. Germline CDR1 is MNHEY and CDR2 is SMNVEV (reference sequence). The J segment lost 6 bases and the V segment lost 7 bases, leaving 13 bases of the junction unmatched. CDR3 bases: TGTGCCAGCAAGACGACTAGCGGACCTCTCATCGAGCAGTACTTC. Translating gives CASKTTSGPLIEQYF.

CDR3 residues: CASSEQSAEAFF. CDR3 nucleotide sequence: TGTGCCAGCAGTGAACAGTCCGCTGAAGCTTTCTTT. The genes are TRBV25-1 and TRBJ1-1; D ambiguous. The CDR3 loop spans 12 amino acids. The V end was cut by 2 bases, the J end by 6 bases, with 7 bases between. Germline values: CDR1 MGHDK, CDR2 SYGVNS.

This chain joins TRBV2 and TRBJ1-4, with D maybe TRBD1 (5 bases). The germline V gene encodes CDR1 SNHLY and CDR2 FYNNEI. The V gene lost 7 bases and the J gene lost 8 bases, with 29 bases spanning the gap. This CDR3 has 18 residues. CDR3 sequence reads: CASTGDTQRRGMEEKLFF. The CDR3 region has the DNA TGTGCCAGCACGGGCGACACCCAAAGGAGGGGCATGGAGGAAAAACTGTTTTTT.

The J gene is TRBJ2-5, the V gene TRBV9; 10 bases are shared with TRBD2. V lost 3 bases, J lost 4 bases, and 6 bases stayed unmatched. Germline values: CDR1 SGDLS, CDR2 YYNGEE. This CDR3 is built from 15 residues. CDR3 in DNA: TGTGCCAGCAGCGAAAGCGGGAGGGCCACAGAGACCCAGTACTTC. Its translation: CASSESGRATETQYF.

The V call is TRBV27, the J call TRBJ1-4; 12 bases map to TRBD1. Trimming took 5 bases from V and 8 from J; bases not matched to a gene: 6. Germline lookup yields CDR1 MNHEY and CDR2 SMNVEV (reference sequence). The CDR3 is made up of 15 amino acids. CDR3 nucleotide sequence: TGTGCCAGCAGTCTAAAGGGGACAGGGGGCGAAAAACTGTTTTTT. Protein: CASSLKGTGGEKLFF. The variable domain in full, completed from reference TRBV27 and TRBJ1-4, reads EAQVTQNPRYLITVTGKKLTVTCSQNMNHEYMSWYRQDPGLGLRQIYYSMNVEVTDKGDVPEGYKVSRKEKRNFPLILESPSPNQTSLYFCASSLKGTGGEKLFFGSGTQLSVL.

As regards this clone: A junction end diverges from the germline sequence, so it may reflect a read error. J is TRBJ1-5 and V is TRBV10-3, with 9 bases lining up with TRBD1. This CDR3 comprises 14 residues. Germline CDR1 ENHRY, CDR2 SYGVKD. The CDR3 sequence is CAISGDRETQPQHF. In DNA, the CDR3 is TGTGCCATAAGTGGGGACAGGGAGACTCAGCCCCAGCATTTT.

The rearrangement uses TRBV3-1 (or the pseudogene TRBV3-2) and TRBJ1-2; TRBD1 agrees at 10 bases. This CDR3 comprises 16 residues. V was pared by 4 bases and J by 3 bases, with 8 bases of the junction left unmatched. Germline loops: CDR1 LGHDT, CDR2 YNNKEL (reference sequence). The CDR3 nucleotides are TGTGCCAGCAGCCCAATTTGGACAGGGGGAGACTATGGCTACACCTTC. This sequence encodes CASSPIWTGGDYGYTF.

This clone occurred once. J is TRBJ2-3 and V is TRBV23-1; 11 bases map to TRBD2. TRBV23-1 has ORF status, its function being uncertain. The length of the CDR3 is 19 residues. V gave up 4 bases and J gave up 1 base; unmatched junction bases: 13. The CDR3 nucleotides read TGCGCCAGCAGTCCACCAAACACCGGGACTAGCGGTCGCACAGATACGCAGTATTTT. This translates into CASSPPNTGTSGRTDTQYF.

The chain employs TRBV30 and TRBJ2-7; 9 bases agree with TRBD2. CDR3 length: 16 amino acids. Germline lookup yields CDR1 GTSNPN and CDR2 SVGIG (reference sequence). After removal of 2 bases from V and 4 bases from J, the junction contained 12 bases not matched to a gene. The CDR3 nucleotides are TGTGCCTGGAGTTCTGCCCTAGCGGGACTCCTGTACGAGCAGTACTTC. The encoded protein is CAWSSALAGLLYEQYF.

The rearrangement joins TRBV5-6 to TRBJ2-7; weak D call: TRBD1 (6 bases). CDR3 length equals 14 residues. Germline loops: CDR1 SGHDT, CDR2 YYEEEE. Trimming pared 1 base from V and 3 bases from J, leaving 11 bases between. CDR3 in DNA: TGTGCCAGCAGCTTGACGGGGACACACTACGAGCAGTACTTC. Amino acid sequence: CASSLTGTHYEQYF.

Written as DNA, the CDR3 is TGTGCCAGCGAGGGGGTAAATGAGCAGTTCTTC. It is translated as CASEGVNEQFF. The chain joins TRBV6-6 to TRBJ2-1, with D possibly TRBD1 on 6 matching bases. The CDR3 is 11 amino acids. Per germline, CDR1 MNHNY and CDR2 SVGAGI (reference sequence). V lost 8 bases to trimming and J lost 7 bases, with 9 bases between them.

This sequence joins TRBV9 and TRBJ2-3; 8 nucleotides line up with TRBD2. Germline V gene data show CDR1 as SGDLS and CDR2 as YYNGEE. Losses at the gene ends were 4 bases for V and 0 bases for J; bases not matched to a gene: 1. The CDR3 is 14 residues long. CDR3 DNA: TGTGCCAGCAGCCAGCGGGGGAGCACAGATACGCAGTATTTT. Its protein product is CASSQRGSTDTQYF. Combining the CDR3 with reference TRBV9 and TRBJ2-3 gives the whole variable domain DSGVTQTPKHLITATGQRVTLRCSPRSGDLSVYWYQQSLDQGLQFLIQYYNGEERAKGNILERFSAQQFPDLHSELNLSSLELGDSALYFCASSQRGSTDTQYFGPGTRLTVL.

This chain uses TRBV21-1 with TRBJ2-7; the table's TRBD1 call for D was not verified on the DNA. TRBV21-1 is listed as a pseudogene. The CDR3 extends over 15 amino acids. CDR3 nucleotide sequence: TGTGCCAGCAGCAACCCCGGACAGGGGTACTACGAGCAGTACTTC. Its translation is CASSNPGQGYYEQYF.

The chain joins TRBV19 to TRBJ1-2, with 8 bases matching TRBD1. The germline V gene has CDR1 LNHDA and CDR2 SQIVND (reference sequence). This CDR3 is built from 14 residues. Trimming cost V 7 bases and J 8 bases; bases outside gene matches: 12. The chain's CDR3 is CASTPDRGRGGYTF. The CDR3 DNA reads TGTGCCAGTACCCCTGACAGGGGCCGGGGAGGCTACACCTTC. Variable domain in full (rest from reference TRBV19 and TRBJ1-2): DGGITQSPKYLFRKEGQNVTLSCEQNLNHDAMYWYRQDPGQGLRLIYYSQIVNDFQKGDIAEGYSVSREKKESFPLTVTSAQKNPTAFYLCASTPDRGRGGYTFGSGTRLTVV.

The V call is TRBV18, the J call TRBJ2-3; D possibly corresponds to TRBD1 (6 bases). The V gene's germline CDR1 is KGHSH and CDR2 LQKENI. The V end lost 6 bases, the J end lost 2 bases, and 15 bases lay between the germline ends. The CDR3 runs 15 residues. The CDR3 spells CASSRAQGITDTQYF. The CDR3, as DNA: TGTGCCAGCTCTAGGGCCCAGGGGATCACAGATACGCAGTATTTT.

The CDR3 DNA reads as TGTGCCACCAGTGCGGAACTGGGGACAGGGTCCGTCAGGGGTGGCAATCAGCCCCAGCATTTT. Encoded protein: CATSAELGTGSVRGGNQPQHF. The chain links TRBV24-1 to TRBJ1-5; 9 nucleotides align to TRBD1. Trimming removed 5 bases from V and 2 bases from J; junction bases left unmatched: 21. Germline CDR1 is KGHDR and CDR2 is SFDVKD. CDR3 size: 21 residues.

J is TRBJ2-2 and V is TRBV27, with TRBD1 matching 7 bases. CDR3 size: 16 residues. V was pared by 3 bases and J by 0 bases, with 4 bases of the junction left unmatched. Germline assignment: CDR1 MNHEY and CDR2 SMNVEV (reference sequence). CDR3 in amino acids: CASSFSTGTNTGELFF. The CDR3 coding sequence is TGTGCCAGCAGTTTCTCGACAGGGACGAACACCGGGGAGCTGTTTTTT.

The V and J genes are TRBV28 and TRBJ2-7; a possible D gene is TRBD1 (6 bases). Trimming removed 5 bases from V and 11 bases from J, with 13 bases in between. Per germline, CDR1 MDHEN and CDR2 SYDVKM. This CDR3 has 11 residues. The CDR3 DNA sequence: TGTGCCAGCAGTCTAAACAGGGTGAAGTACTTC. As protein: CASSLNRVKYF.